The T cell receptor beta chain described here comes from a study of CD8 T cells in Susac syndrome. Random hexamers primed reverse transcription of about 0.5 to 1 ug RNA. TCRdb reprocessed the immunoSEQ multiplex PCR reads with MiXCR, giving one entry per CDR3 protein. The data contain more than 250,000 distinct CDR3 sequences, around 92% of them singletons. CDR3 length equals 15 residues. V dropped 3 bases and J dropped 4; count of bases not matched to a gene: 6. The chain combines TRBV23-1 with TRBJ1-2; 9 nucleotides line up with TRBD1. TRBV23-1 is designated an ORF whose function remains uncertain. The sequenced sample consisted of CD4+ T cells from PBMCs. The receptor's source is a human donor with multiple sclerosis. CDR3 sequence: CASSQPGQGGYGYTF. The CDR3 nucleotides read TGCGCCAGCAGTCAGCCGGGACAGGGCGGCTATGGCTACACCTTC.